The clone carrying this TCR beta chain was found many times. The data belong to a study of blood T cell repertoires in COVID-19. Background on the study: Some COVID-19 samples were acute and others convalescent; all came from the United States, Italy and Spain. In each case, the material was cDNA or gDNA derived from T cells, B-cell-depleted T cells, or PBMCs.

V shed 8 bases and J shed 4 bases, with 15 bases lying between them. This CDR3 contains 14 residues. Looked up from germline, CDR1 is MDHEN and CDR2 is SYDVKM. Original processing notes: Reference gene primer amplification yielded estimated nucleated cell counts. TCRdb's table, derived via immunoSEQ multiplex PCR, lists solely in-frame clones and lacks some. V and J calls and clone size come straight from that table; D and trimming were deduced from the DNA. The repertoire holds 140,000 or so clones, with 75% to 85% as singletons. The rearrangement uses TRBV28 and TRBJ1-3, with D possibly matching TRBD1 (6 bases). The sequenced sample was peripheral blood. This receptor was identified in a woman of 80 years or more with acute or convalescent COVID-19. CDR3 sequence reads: CASCQAGAGNTIYF. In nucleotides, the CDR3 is TGTGCCAGCTGCCAAGCAGGGGCCGGAAACACCATATATTTT. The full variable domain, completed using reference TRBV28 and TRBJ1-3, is DVKVTQSSRYLVKRTGEKVFLECVQDMDHENMFWYRQDPGLGLRLIYFSYDVKMKEKGDIPEGYSVSREKKERFSLILESASTNQTSMYLCASCQAGAGNTIYFGEGSWLTVV.